This TCR beta chain was identified in a study of blood T cells in healthy people across ages. The authors ran a second PCR of about 6 to 11 cycles using a sample-barcoded 5' primer and a J-beta primer mix. TCRdb re-called the 5' RACE reads with MiXCR, one entry per CDR3 protein. The sample consists of around 800,000 distinct CDR3 sequences, more than 25% of them appearing once. The CDR3 is made up of 14 amino acids. V lost 0 bases and J lost 3, with 11 bases in between. In germline, CDR1 is SQVTM, CDR2 ANQGSEA. The sample was also reused in another study, on T cells of mothers and their children.

This sequence joins TRBV29-1 and TRBJ1-2; D not certain. Input material: blood. This TCR came from a boy younger than 18 in good health. The CDR3 reads CSVEDRGSHYGYTF. In DNA form, the CDR3 reads TGCAGCGTTGAAGATCGTGGCAGTCACTATGGCTACACCTTC. Full variable domain (rest looked up from reference TRBV29-1 and TRBJ1-2): SAVISQKPSRDICQRGTSLTIQCQVDSQVTMMFWYRQQPGQSLTLIATANQGSEATYESGFVIDKFPISRPNLTFSTLTVSNMSPEDSSIYLCSVEDRGSHYGYTFGSGTRLTVV.